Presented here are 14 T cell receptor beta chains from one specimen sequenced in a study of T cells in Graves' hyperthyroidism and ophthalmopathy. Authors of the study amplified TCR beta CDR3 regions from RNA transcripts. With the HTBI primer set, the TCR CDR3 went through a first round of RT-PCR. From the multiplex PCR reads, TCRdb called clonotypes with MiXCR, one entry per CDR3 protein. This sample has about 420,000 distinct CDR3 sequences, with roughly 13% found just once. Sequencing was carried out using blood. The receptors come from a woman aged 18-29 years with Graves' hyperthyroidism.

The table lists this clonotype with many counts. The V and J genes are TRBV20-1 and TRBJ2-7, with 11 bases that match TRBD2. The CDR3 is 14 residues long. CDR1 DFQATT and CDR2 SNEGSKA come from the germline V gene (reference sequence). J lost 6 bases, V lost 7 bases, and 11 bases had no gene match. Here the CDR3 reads CSVLSGRVEGEQYF. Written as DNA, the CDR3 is TGCAGTGTCCTTAGCGGGAGGGTCGAGGGCGAGCAGTACTTC.

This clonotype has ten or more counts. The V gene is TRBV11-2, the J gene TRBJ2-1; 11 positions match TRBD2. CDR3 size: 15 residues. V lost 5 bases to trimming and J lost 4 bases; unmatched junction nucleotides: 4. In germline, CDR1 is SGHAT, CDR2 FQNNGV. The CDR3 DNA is TGTGCCAGCAGCCCGGGACTAGCGGTATACAATGAGCAGTTCTTC. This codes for CASSPGLAVYNEQFF.

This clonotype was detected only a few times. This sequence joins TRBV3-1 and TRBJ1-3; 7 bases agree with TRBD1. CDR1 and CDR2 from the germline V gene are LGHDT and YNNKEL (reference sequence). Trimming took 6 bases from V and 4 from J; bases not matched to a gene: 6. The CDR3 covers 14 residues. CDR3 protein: CASSSKGAGNTIYF. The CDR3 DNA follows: TGTGCCAGCAGTTCAAAGGGGGCCGGAAACACCATATATTTT.

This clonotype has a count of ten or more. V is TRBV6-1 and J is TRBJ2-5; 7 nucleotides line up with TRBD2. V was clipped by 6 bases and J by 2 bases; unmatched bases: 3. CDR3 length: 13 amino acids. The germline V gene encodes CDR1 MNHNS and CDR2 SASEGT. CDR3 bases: TGTGCCAGCAGCCCGGGGGGACAAGAGACCCAGTACTTC. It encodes CASSPGGQETQYF.

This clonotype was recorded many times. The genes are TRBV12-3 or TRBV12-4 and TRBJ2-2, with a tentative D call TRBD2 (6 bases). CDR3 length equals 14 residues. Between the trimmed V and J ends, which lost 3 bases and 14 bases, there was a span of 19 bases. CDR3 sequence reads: CASSLLKDLGGLFF. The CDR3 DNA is TGTGCCAGCAGTTTGCTGAAAGACCTCGGGGGACTGTTTTTT.

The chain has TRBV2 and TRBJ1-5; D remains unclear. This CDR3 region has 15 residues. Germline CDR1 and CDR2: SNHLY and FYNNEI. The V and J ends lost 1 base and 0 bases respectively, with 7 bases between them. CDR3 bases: TGTGCCAGCAGTGAAGACCCTAATAGCAATCAGCCCCAGCATTTT. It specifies CASSEDPNSNQPQHF.

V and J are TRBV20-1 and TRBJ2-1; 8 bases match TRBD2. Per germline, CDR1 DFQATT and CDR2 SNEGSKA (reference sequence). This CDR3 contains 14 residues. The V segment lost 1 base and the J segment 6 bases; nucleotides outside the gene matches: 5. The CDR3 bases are TGCAGTGCTAGAGCGGGGGGGGGGGGCAATGAGCAGTTCTTC. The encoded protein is CSARAGGGGNEQFF.

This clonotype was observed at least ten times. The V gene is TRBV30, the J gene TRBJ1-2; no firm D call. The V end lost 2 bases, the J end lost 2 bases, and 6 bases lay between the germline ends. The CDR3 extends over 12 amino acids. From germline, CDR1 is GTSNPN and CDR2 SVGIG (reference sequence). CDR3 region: CAWSRENYGYTF. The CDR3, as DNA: TGTGCCTGGAGTAGGGAGAACTATGGCTACACCTTC.

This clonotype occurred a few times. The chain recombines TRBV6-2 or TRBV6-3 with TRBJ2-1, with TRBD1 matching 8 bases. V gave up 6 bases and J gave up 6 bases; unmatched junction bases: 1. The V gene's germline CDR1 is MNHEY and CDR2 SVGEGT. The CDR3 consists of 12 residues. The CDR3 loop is CASRTGGNEQFF. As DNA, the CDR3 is TGTGCCAGCAGAACAGGGGGCAATGAGCAGTTCTTC.

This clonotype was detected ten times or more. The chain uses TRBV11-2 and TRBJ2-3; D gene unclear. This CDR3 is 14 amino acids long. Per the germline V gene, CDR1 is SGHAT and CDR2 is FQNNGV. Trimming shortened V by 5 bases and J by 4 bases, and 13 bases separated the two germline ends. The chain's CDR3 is CASSPLTAPDTQYF. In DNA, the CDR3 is TGTGCCAGCAGCCCCTTAACAGCACCAGATACGCAGTATTTT.

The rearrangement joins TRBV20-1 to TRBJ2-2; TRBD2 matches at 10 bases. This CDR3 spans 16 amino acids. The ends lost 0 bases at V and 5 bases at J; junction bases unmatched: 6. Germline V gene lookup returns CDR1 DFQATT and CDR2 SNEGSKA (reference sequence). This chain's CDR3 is CSARDLASGRTGELFF. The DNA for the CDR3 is TGCAGTGCTAGAGATCTAGCTAGCGGGAGAACCGGGGAGCTGTTTTTT.

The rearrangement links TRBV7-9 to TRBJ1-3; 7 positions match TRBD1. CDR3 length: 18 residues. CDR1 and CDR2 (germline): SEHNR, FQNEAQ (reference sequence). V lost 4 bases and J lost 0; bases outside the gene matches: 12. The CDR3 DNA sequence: TGTGCCAGCAGCTCGACAGGGCGAATTCCTAGCTCTGGAAACACCATATATTTT. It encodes CASSSTGRIPSSGNTIYF.

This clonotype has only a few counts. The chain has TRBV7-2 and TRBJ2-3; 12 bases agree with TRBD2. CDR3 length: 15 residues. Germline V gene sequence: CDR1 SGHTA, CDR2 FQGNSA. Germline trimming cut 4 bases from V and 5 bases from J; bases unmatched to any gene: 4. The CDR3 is CASSSGLAGRDTQYF. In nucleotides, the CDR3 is TGTGCCAGCAGCTCCGGACTAGCGGGGAGAGATACGCAGTATTTT.

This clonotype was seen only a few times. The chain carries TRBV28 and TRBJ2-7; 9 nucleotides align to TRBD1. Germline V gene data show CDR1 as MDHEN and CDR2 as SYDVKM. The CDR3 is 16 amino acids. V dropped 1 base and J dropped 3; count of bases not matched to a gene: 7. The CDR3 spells CASSLLGTGFNYEQYF. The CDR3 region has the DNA TGTGCCAGCAGTTTATTAGGGACAGGGTTTAACTACGAGCAGTACTTC. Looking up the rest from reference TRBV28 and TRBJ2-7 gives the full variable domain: DVKVTQSSRYLVKRTGEKVFLECVQDMDHENMFWYRQDPGLGLRLIYFSYDVKMKEKGDIPEGYSVSREKKERFSLILESASTNQTSMYLCASSLLGTGFNYEQYFGPGTRLTVT.